The entry that follows covers one T cell receptor (beta chain) sequence. The data were taken from a study of blood T cell repertoires in COVID-19. Study-wide context: COVID-19 samples from acute and convalescent phases originated in the United States, Italy and Spain. T cells, B-cell-depleted T cells, or PBMCs supplied cDNA or gDNA.

While infection was still active, Seattle patients were enrolled and then followed longitudinally. Original processing methods: Estimation of nucleated cell counts relied on the amplification of reference gene primers. Using immunoSEQ multiplex PCR, the repertoire was profiled, and TCRdb retains in-frame clones only, with some absent. V and J calls and clone size are those listed in that table; D and trimming were worked out from the DNA. There are 150,000 to 200,000 clones in the sample; around nine tenths occur only once, and approximately 10% lies in the top ten. Germline V gene lookup returns CDR1 MNHNY and CDR2 SVGAGI (reference sequence). The CDR3 contains 14 residues. Trimming removed 6 bases from V and 3 bases from J, with 12 bases in between.

Sequencing used peripheral blood. This clonotype originated in an older woman with COVID-19, enrolled during active disease. The rearrangement links TRBV6-6 to TRBJ1-5; D might be TRBD1 (5 bases). CDR3 region: CASRLTGVNQPQHF. The CDR3 DNA reads as TGTGCCAGCAGACTTACAGGAGTCAATCAGCCCCAGCATTTT.